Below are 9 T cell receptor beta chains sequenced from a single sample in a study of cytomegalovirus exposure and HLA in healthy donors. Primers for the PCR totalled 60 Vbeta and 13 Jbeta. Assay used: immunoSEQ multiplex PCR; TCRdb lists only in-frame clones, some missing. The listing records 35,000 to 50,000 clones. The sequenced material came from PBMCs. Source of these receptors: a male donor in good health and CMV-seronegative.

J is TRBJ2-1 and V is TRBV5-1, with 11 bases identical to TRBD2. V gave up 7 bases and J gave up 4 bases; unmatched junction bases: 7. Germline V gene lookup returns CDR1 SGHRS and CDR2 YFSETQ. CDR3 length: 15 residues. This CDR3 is CASRTTSGVYNEQFF. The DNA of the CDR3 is TGCGCCAGCCGGACGACTAGCGGGGTTTACAATGAGCAGTTCTTC.

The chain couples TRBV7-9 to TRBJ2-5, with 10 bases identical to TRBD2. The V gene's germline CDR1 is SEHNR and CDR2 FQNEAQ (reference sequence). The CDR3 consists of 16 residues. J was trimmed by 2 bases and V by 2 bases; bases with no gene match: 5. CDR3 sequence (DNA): TGTGCCAGCAGCTTATGGGGACTAGCGCCTCAAGAGACCCAGTACTTC. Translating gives CASSLWGLAPQETQYF.

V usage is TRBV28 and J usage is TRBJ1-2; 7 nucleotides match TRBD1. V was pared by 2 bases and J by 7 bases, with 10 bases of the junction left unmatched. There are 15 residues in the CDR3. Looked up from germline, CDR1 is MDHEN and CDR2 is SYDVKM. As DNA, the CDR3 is TGTGCCAGCAGTTTAATCGACAGGGCGAGAGGTGGCTACACCTTC. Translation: CASSLIDRARGGYTF.

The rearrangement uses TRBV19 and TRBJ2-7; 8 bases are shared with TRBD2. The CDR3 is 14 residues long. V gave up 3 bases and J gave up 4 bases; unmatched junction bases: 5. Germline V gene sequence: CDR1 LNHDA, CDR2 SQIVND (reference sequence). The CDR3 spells CASSIAGGEYEQYF. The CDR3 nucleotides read TGTGCCAGTAGTATCGCCGGGGGGGAATACGAGCAGTACTTC.

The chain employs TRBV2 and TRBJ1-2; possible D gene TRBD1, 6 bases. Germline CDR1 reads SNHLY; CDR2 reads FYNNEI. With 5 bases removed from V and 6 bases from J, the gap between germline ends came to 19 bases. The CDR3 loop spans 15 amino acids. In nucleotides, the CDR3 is TGTGCCAGCAGTTATACTAAACAGGGAGGGGATGGCTACACCTTC. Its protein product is CASSYTKQGGDGYTF.

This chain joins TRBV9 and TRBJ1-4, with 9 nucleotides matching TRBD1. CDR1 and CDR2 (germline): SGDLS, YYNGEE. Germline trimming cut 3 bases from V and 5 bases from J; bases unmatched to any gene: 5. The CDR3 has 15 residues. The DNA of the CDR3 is TGTGCCAGCAGCGCACAGGGGGCCCTCAATGAAAAACTGTTTTTT. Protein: CASSAQGALNEKLFF.

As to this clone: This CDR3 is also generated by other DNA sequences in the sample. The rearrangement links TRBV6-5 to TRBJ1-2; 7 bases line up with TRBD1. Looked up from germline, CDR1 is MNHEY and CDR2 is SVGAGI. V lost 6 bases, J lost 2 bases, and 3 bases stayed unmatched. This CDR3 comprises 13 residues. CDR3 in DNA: TGTGCCAGCAGAGCAGGGGGGAACTATGGCTACACCTTC. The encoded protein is CASRAGGNYGYTF.

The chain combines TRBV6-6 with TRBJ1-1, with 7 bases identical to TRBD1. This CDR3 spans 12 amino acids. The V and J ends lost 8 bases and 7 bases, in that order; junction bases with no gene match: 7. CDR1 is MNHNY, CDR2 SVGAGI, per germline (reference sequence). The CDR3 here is CASGLGTVEAFF. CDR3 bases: TGTGCCAGCGGACTCGGGACAGTTGAAGCTTTCTTT.

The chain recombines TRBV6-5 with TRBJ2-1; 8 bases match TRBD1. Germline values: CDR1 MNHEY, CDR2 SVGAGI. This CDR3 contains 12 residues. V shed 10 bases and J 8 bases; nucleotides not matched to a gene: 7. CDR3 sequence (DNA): TGTGCCACAAGACAGGGGTTCTATGAGCAGTTCTTC. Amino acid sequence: CATRQGFYEQFF.